This record looks at one T cell receptor beta chain sequence and its context. The antigen is not known. CDR1 and CDR2 from the germline V gene are MNHEY and SVGAGI. Trimming stripped 8 bases from V and 4 bases from J, with 12 bases between. The CDR3 extends over 12 amino acids. Indicated time point: cycle 4 day 1 (C4D1), after six to seven weeks of nivolumab. Every one of the patients relapsed after autologous stem cell transplantation (brentuximab vedotin exposure was variable). This sample was taken from a study of PD-1 blockade in classical Hodgkin lymphoma. Study results and limitations: A significant rise in TCR diversity by C4D1 was seen for CD4+ but not CD8+ cells.

Data came from immunoSEQ multiplex PCR; TCRdb stores just in-frame clones and leaves some out. This repertoire shows approximately 61,000 clones, around 90% found once; its top ten account for over 7.5%. The source material was peripheral blood mononuclear cells (PBMCs), sampled before the fourth cycle of nivolumab. The chain has TRBV6-5 and TRBJ2-7; no reliable D call. The sequence was collected from a human donor with classical Hodgkin lymphoma. The CDR3 protein is CASGVFGYEQYF. Written as DNA, the CDR3 is TGTGCCAGCGGGGTATTCGGGTACGAGCAGTACTTC.